This T cell receptor beta chain derives from a study of CD8+CD57+ T cells in acquired aplastic anemia. Study-level background: Sorted CD4+ and CD8+ cells gave an average of 3.2 ug of DNA. Study-wide findings and caveats: In common between the patients and the controls were twenty-nine CD8+ CDR3 sequences.

As to this clonotype: Its antigen is unknown.

V gave up 2 bases and J gave up 4 bases, with 20 bases separating them. The CDR3 has 18 residues. Germline loops: CDR1 MNHEY, CDR2 SVGEGT. Whoever was chosen for sequencing had shown CD8+CD57+ cell expansion by flow cytometry. Profiling that covered TCR beta VDJ and CDR3 relied on genomic DNA as its template. MiXCR, run by TCRdb on the reads, gives a single entry per CDR3 protein. The data show more than 45,000 distinct CDR3 sequences, with roughly 60% seen just once and approximately 15% held by the top ten. The material sequenced was sorted CD4+, CD8+, or CD8+CD57+ T cells (not recorded which) from PBMCs. The gene calls are TRBV6-2 or TRBV6-3 and TRBJ2-2; a weak D match, TRBD2 (6 bases). The TCR comes from a human donor with aplastic anemia. CDR3 bases: TGTGCCAGCAGTTACGTTGTACGGGGGACCCCGGGCACCGGGGAGCTGTTTTTT. It codes for CASSYVVRGTPGTGELFF.